These T cell receptor beta chains were read from a single sample in a study of T-cell memory formation after mild COVID-19. TCRdb reanalysed the 5' RACE reads using MiXCR and keeps one entry per CDR3 protein. Of about 600,000 distinct CDR3 sequences listed, roughly 21% are singletons. Sequenced material: PBMCs or a T cell subset sorted from them (not recorded which). These TCRs come from an adult woman who had mild COVID-19 (a few samples of this study predate the infection). Cell type and time point are not known. Each CDR3 is given with its conserved first and last residue. D genes are given only for firm matches. Clone size, where shown, is once, few, many, or a class for clones that have expanded.

. . TRBJ1-1 TRBV12-3/TRBV12-4 CASSRTVNAEAFF TGTGCCAGCAGCAGGACTGTCAACGCTGAAGCTTTCTTT
. . TRBJ1-5 TRBV12-3/TRBV12-4 CASSLADNQPQHF TGTGCCAGCAGTTTAGCGGACAATCAGCCCCAGCATTTT
TRBD1 . TRBJ2-1 TRBV18 CASSPRQGAKNEQFF TGTGCCAGCTCACCGAGACAGGGGGCTAAGAATGAGCAGTTCTTC
. . TRBJ2-7 TRBV9 CASSAEGMEQYF TGTGCCAGCAGCGCCGAGGGAATGGAGCAGTACTTC
. many TRBJ2-3 TRBV7-2 CASSRQPGTDTQYF TGTGCCAGCAGCCGCCAGCCCGGCACAGATACGCAGTATTTT
. many TRBJ1-1 TRBV3-1 CASRLDKNTEAFF TGTGCCAGCAGACTGGACAAGAACACTGAAGCTTTCTTT
. many TRBJ2-5 TRBV7-2 CASSPGGLQETQYF TGTGCCAGCAGCCCAGGGGGACTTCAAGAGACCCAGTACTTC
. . TRBJ1-6 TRBV7-9 CASSPTSGPPYNSPLHF TGTGCCAGCAGCCCGACTTCAGGGCCACCCTATAATTCACCCCTCCACTTT
. . TRBJ2-7 TRBV12-5 CASGIDSSYEQYF TGTGCTAGTGGAATAGACAGCTCCTACGAGCAGTACTTC
TRBD1 . TRBJ1-5 TRBV25-1 CASQTGHQPQHF TGTGCCAGCCAGACAGGGCACCAGCCCCAGCATTTT
. . TRBJ1-2 TRBV29-1 CSVEEVSRYGYTF TGCAGCGTTGAAGAAGTCAGTAGGTATGGCTACACCTTC
TRBD1 . TRBJ1-5 TRBV5-1 CASRRGQGSNQPQHF TGCGCCAGCAGACGTGGACAGGGAAGCAATCAGCCCCAGCATTTT
TRBD2 few TRBJ2-1 TRBV5-1 CASSPWASGGANEQFF TGCGCCAGCAGCCCCTGGGCTAGCGGGGGGGCCAATGAGCAGTTCTTC
. few TRBJ1-1 TRBV4-1 CASAQGNTEAFF TGCGCCAGTGCGCAGGGAAACACTGAAGCTTTCTTT
. few TRBJ2-7 TRBV15 CATSRYDPGSYEQYF TGTGCCACCAGCAGATACGACCCAGGCTCCTACGAGCAGTACTTC
. . TRBJ2-3 TRBV14 CASSQELRTDTQYF TGTGCCAGCAGCCAAGAGCTCCGCACAGATACGCAGTATTTT
. many TRBJ2-4 TRBV5-1 CASSLSGWGKNIQYF TGCGCCAGCAGCTTGTCCGGCTGGGGTAAAAACATTCAGTACTTC
. . TRBJ2-7 TRBV11-1 CASSLVPGISSYEQYF TGTGCCAGCAGCTTAGTCCCAGGGATTAGCTCCTACGAGCAGTACTTC
. . TRBJ2-1 TRBV20-1 CSARDLAGASPYNEQFF TGCAGTGCTAGAGATCTCGCCGGAGCAAGCCCCTACAATGAGCAGTTCTTC
. few TRBJ1-2 TRBV20-1 CSAGVGANYGYTF TGCAGTGCTGGGGTCGGGGCTAACTATGGCTACACCTTC
. . TRBJ1-1 TRBV4-2 CASSQGGFRAFF TGTGCCAGCAGCCAAGGGGGGTTTCGAGCTTTCTTT
. few TRBJ1-5 TRBV12-3/TRBV12-4 CASSPGLQNQPQHF TGTGCCAGCAGCCCGGGACTCCAAAATCAGCCCCAGCATTTT
. . TRBJ1-2 TRBV20-1 CSAHLSANYGYTF TGCAGTGCCCATTTGAGCGCTAACTATGGCTACACCTTC
. . TRBJ1-2 TRBV4-2 CASSQDPVSDNYGYTF TGTGCCAGCAGCCAAGATCCAGTCTCCGATAACTATGGCTACACCTTC
. . TRBJ2-1 TRBV20-1 CSARPGGPYNEQFF TGCAGTGCTAGGCCCGGGGGGCCCTACAATGAGCAGTTCTTC
TRBD1 once TRBJ2-2 TRBV6-5 CASSWTGAVGELFF TGTGCCAGCAGTTGGACAGGGGCTGTCGGGGAGCTGTTTTTT
TRBD1 few TRBJ1-1 TRBV7-3 CASSLAAGTGIAFF TGTGCCAGCAGCTTAGCCGCCGGGACAGGGATAGCTTTCTTT
. . TRBJ2-3 TRBV15 CATSQDTDTQYF TGTGCCACCAGCCAAGACACAGATACGCAGTATTTT
TRBD1 . TRBJ1-1 TRBV5-4 CASSSPQGRNTEAFF TGTGCCAGCAGCTCGCCACAGGGGAGGAACACTGAAGCTTTCTTT
. few TRBJ2-5 TRBV7-2 CASSSSGLLRETQYF TGTGCCAGCAGCTCAAGCGGGCTGTTGAGGGAGACCCAGTACTTC
TRBD1 few TRBJ1-2 TRBV4-2 CASSQQGQTNYGYTF TGTGCCAGCAGCCAACAGGGACAGACTAACTATGGCTACACCTTC
. few TRBJ2-1 TRBV7-9 CASSVPARSVYNEQFF TGTGCCAGCAGCGTTCCGGCTCGGTCTGTATACAATGAGCAGTTCTTC
. once TRBJ1-2 TRBV19 CASSTGVRHGYTF TGTGCCAGTAGTACGGGGGTGAGGCACGGCTACACCTTC
. few TRBJ2-1 TRBV9 CASSVGSALHEQFF TGTGCCAGCAGCGTAGGTTCTGCCCTCCATGAGCAGTTCTTC
TRBD2 . TRBJ2-2 TRBV24-1 CATSASGTRARIGELFF TGTGCCACCAGTGCCTCTGGGACTAGGGCTCGGATCGGGGAGCTGTTTTTT
. . TRBJ1-1 TRBV7-2 CASSPGGQVTEAFF TGTGCCAGCAGCCCCGGGGGGCAGGTCACTGAAGCTTTCTTT
. few TRBJ2-2 TRBV27 CASSRVFATARYTGELFF TGTGCCAGCAGTAGAGTCTTCGCGACGGCTCGATACACCGGGGAGCTGTTTTTT
. few TRBJ2-2 TRBV7-9 CASSSGLRDTGELFF TGTGCCAGCAGCTCGGGGCTACGAGACACCGGGGAGCTGTTTTTT
TRBD1 . TRBJ2-7 TRBV5-1 CASSPGQAISYEQYF TGCGCCAGCAGCCCCGGACAGGCCATAAGCTACGAGCAGTACTTC
. . TRBJ2-6 TRBV7-6 CASSPLPRSGANVLTF TGTGCCAGCAGCCCCCTCCCTAGGTCTGGGGCCAACGTCCTGACTTTC
TRBD1 . TRBJ2-7 TRBV7-8 CASSRTGTGSYEQYF TGTGCCAGCAGCCGCACCGGGACAGGTTCCTACGAGCAGTACTTC
TRBD1 . TRBJ1-1 TRBV19 CASSLRTGGLRTEAFF TGTGCCAGTAGTCTCCGGACAGGGGGCTTACGGACTGAAGCTTTCTTT
. . TRBJ2-5 TRBV5-6 CASSFQGQPQETQYF TGTGCCAGCAGCTTCCAAGGTCAGCCCCAAGAGACCCAGTACTTC
. . TRBJ2-1 TRBV5-1 CASTPPASNEQFF TGCGCCAGCACCCCACCCGCCAGCAATGAGCAGTTCTTC
TRBD2 . TRBJ2-1 TRBV29-1 CSVEDPRTSGSNEQFF TGCAGCGTTGAAGACCCGAGGACTAGCGGGAGCAATGAGCAGTTCTTC
TRBD2 . TRBJ2-1 TRBV11-1 CASSWTTSGSYNEQFF TGTGCCAGCAGCTGGACTACTAGCGGGAGCTACAATGAGCAGTTCTTC
TRBD2 . TRBJ2-1 TRBV9 CASSVGGTSGSYEQFF TGTGCCAGCAGCGTAGGTGGGACTAGCGGGAGTTATGAGCAGTTCTTC
TRBD2 few TRBJ2-3 TRBV2 CASSHPPAPLAGGSTDTQYF TGTGCCAGCAGTCACCCCCCCGCGCCTTTAGCGGGGGGTAGCACAGATACGCAGTATTTT
. . TRBJ2-1 TRBV18 CASSPTKGSSYNEQFF TGTGCCAGCTCACCTACGAAGGGTAGCTCCTACAATGAGCAGTTCTTC
TRBD1 few TRBJ1-2 TRBV12-3/TRBV12-4 CASTLQSGTGFGYTF TGTGCCAGCACCCTTCAGTCCGGGACAGGGTTCGGCTACACCTTC